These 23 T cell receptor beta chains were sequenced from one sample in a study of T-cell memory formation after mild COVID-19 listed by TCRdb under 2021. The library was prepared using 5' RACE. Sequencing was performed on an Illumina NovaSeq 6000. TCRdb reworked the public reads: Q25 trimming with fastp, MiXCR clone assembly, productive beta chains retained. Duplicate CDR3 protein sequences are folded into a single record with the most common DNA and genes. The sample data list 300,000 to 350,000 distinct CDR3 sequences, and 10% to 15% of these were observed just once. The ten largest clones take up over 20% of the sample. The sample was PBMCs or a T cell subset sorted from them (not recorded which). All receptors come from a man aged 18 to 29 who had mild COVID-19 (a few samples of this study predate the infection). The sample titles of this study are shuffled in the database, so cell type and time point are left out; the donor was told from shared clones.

In nucleotides, the CDR3 is TGCAGTGCTAGAGAGGCAGGAGTCTACGAGCAGTACGTC. This gives the protein CSAREAGVYEQYV. The chain employs TRBV20-1 and TRBJ2-7; unclear D gene. The CDR3 sequence is 13 residues long. Trimming stripped 0 bases from V and 3 bases from J, with 9 bases between. The germline gives CDR1 DFQATT, CDR2 SNEGSKA (reference sequence).

CDR3 sequence (DNA): TGTGCCAGCAGCCCCAGGGCTGGGACATACTACACCTATGGCTACACCTTC. This codes for CASSPRAGTYYTYGYTF. The chain links TRBV7-9 to TRBJ1-2; D is possibly TRBD1 (6 bases). Germline CDR1 reads SEHNR; CDR2 reads FQNEAQ (reference sequence). V lost 5 bases, J lost 4 bases, and 23 bases lay in between. This CDR3 spans 17 amino acids.

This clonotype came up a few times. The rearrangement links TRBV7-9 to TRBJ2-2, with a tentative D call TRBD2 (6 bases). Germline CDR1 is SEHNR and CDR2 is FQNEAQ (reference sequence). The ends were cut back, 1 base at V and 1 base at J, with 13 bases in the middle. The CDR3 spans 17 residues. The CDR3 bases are TGTGCCAGCAGCTTAGAGTGGGTAGCGGAGAACACCGGGGAGCTGTTTTTT. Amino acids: CASSLEWVAENTGELFF.

The CDR3 here is CASSQDSAEAFF. The CDR3 region has the DNA TGCGCCAGCAGCCAGGACTCAGCTGAAGCTTTCTTT. The chain uses TRBV4-1 and TRBJ1-1; D call uncertain. The germline gives CDR1 MGHRA, CDR2 YSYEKL. The CDR3 has 12 residues. Between the trimmed V and J ends, which lost 3 bases and 6 bases, there was a span of 8 bases.

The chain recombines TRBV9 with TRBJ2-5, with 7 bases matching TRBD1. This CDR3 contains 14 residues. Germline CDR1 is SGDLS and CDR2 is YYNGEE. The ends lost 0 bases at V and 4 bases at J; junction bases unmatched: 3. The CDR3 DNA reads TGTGCCAGCAGCGTAGGACAGGGTGGAGAGACCCAGTACTTC. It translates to CASSVGQGGETQYF.

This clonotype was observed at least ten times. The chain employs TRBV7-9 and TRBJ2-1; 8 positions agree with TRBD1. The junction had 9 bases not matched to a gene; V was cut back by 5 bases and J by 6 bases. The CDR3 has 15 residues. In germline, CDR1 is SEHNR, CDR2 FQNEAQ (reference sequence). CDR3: CASSPDRARGNEQFF. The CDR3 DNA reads TGTGCCAGCAGCCCGGACAGGGCTAGGGGCAATGAGCAGTTCTTC.

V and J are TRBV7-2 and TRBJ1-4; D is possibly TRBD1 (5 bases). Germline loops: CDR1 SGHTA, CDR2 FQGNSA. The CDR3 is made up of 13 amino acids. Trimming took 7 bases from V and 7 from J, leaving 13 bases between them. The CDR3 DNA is TGTGCCAGCACGCCAGGGTTCGGTGAAAAACTGTTTTTT. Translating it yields CASTPGFGEKLFF. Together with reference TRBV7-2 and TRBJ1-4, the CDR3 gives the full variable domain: GAGVSQSPSNKVTEKGKDVELRCDPISGHTALYWYRQSLGQGLEFLIYFQGNSAPDKSGLPSDRFSAERTGGSVSTLTIQRTQQEDSAVYLCASTPGFGEKLFFGSGTQLSVL.

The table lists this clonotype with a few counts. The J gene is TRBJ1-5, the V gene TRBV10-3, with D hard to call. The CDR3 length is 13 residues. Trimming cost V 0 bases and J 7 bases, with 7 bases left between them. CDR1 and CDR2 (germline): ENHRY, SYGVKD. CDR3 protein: CAISESGNQPQHF. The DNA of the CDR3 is TGTGCCATCAGTGAGTCGGGAAACCAGCCCCAGCATTTT.

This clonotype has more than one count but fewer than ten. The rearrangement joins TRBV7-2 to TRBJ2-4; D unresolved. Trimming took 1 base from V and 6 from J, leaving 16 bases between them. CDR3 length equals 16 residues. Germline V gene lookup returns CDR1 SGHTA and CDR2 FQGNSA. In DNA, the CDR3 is TGTGCCAGCAGCTTAGGTGCAAACACAAGGCGAAACATTCAGTACTTC. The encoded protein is CASSLGANTRRNIQYF.

The CDR3 reads CASSDEIVSSYEQYV. Here the CDR3 DNA reads TGTGCCAGCAGTGACGAGATTGTTAGCTCCTACGAGCAGTACGTC. This chain uses TRBV6-1 with TRBJ2-7; D not resolved. The V gene's germline CDR1 is MNHNS and CDR2 SASEGT. The CDR3 contains 15 residues. V was clipped by 3 bases and J by 0 bases, with 12 bases between them.

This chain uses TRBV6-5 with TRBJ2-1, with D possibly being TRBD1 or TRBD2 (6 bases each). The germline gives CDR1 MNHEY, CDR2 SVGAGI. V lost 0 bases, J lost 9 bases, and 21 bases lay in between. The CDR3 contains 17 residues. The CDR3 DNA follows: TGTGCCAGCAGTTACTCGATGGGGGGCCTCTCGAGGGGTGAGCAGTTCTTC. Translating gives CASSYSMGGLSRGEQFF.

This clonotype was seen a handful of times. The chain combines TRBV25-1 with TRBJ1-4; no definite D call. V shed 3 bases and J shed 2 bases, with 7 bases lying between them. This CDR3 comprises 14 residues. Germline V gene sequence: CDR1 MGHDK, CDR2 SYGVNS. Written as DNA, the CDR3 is TGTGCCAGCAGTGATCCGGGTACTAATGAAAAACTGTTTTTT. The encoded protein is CASSDPGTNEKLFF.

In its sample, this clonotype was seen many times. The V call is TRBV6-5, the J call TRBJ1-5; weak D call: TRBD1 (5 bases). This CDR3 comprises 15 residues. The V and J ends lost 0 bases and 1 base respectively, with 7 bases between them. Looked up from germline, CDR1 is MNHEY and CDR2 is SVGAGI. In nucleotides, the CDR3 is TGTGCCAGCAGTTACTCCCGACAGAGCAATCAGCCCCAGCATTTT. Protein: CASSYSRQSNQPQHF.

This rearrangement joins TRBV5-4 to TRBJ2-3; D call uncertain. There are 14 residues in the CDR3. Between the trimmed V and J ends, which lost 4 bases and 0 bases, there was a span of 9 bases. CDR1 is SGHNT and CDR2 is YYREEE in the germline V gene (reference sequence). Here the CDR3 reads CASSRWISTDTQYF. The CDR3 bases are TGTGCCAGCAGCCGGTGGATTAGCACAGATACGCAGTATTTT. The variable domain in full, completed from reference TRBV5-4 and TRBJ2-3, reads ETGVTQSPTHLIKTRGQQVTLRCSSQSGHNTVSWYQQALGQGPQFIFQYYREEENGRGNFPPRFSGLQFPNYSSELNVNALELDDSALYLCASSRWISTDTQYFGPGTRLTVL.

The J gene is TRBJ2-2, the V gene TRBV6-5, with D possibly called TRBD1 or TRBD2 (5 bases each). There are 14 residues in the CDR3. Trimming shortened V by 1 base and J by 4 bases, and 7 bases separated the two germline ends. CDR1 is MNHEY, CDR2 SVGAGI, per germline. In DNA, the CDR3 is TGTGCCAGCAGTTACTGGGGGACCACCGGGGAGCTGTTTTTT. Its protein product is CASSYWGTTGELFF.

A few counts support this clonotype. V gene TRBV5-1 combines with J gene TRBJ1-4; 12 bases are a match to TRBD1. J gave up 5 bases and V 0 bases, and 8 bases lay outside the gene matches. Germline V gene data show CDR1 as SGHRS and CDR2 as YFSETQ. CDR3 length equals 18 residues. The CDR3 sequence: CASSLAPGQGAKNEKLFF. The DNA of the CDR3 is TGCGCCAGCAGCTTGGCGCCGGGACAGGGGGCGAAGAATGAAAAACTGTTTTTT. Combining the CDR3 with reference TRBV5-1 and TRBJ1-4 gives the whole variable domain KAGVTQTPRYLIKTRGQQVTLSCSPISGHRSVSWYQQTPGQGLQFLFEYFSETQRNKGNFPGRFSGRQFSNSRSEMNVSTLELGDSALYLCASSLAPGQGAKNEKLFFGSGTQLSVL.

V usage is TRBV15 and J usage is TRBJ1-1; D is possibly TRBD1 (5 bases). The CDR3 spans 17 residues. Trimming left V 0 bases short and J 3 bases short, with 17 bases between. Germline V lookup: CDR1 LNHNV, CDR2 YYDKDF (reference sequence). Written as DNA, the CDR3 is TGTGCCACCAGCAGAGATGGGGCGAGGGGTGGTGACACTGAAGCTTTCTTT. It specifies CATSRDGARGGDTEAFF.

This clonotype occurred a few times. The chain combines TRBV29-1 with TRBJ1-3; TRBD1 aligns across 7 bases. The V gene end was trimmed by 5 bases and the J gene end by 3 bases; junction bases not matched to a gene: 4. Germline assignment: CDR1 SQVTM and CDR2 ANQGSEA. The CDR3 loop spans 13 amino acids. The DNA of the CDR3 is TGCAGCGTTACAGGGGCCTATGGAAACACCATATATTTT. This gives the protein CSVTGAYGNTIYF.

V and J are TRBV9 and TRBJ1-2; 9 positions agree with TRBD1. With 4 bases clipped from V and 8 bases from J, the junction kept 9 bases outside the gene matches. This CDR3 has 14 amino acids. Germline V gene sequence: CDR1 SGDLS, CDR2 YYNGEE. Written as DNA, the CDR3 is TGTGCCAGCAGCCCCTGGACAGGGGATTGGGGCTACACCTTC. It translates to CASSPWTGDWGYTF.

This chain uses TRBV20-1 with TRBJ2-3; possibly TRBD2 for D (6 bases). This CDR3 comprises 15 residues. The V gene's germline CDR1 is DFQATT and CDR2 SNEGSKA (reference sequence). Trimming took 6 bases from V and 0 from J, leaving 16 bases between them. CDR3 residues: CSARPPGVSTDTQYF. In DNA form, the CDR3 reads TGCAGTGCCCGACCTCCGGGGGTGAGCACAGATACGCAGTATTTT.

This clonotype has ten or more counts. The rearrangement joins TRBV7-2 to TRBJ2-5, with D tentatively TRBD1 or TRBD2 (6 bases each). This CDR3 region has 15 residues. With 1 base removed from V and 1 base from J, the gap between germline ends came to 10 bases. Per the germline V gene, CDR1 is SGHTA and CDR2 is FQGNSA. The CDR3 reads CASSLGGGPQETQYF. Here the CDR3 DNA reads TGTGCCAGCAGCTTAGGTGGGGGGCCCCAAGAGACCCAGTACTTC.

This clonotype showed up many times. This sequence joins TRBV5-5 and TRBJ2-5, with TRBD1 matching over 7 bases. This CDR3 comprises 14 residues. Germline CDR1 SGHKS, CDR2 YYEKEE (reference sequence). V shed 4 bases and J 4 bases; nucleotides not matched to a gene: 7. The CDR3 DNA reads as TGTGCCAGCAGCCGGGGACAGCAGGGAGAGACCCAGTACTTC. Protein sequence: CASSRGQQGETQYF.

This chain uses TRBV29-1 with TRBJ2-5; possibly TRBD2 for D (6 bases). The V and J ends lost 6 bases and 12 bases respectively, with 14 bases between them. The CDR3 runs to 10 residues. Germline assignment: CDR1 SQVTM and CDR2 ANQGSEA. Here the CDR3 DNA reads TGCAGCGTCCGGGACTCCCAGGAGTACTTC. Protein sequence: CSVRDSQEYF.